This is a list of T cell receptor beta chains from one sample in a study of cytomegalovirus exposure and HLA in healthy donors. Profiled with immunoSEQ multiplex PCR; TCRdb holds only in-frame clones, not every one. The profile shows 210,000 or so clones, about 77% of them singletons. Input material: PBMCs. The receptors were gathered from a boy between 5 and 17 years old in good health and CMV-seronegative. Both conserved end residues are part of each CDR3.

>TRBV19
CASSILGRATEAFF
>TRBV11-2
CASSLHRGSYNEQFF
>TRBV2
CASREGATNEKLFF
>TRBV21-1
CASSPPVQGGLWTGELFF
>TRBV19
CASSITGTADTQYF
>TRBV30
CAWRLTEDQPQHF
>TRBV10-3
CAISEGEAGNTIYF
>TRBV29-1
CSVQHLAGGPNEQFF
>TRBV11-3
CASSLLTQGTEAFF
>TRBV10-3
CAISDPEDFNYGYTF
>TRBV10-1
CAKPTRDLGYGYTF
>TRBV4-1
CASSQAWGPSSGANVLTF
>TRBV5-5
CASSWTGGGQPQHF
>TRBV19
CASSIKGQPQHF
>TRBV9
CASSVGPNLAGGPGEQYF
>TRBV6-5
CASRDRGWGNTEAFF
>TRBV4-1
CASSQTRGLARDTQYF
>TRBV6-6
CASSYDGQVGEKLFF
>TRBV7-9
CASSLARLSGELFF
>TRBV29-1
CSVDSPQGQLSDTIYF
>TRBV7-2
CASSLVGGIGNGNTIYF
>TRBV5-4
CASSPRLAGVVDTQYF
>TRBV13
CASSLFRRGTGELFF
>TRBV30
CAWTPFPAGGEVYEQYF
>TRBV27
CASSLAGGYNEQFF
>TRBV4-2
CASSRGDQPQHF
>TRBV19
CASMRGGLAGGGDYNEQFF
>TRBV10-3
CATRDSFYEQYF
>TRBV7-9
CASSPSDGRRTDTQYF
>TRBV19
CASSSYDRDYGYPF
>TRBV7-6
CASSLAWGQSYNEQFF
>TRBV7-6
CASSSFGVGYGLNTEAFF
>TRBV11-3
CASRRRDTDYNSPLHF
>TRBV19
CASTTSGSSYNEQFF
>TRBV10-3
CATGTSGVEQFF
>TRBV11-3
CASSPNSGVGDTQYF
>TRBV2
CASTGQGQYQPQHF
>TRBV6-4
CASSEASEDPLGYGYTF
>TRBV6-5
CASSYSQEAYGYTF
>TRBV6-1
CASSGARATPLHF
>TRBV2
CASSAGTVNYGYTF
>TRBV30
CAWAGGTGELFF
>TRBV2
CASTGGTGYNSPLHF
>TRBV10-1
CASSETRNQPQHF
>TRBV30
CAWSGAGTSYGYTF
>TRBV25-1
CASPWGIDTQYF
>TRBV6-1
CASSELYGYTF
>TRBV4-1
CASSQVAVQETQYF
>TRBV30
CAWSSRGGETQYF
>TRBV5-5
CASSMEILEQYF
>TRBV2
CASSGGTGMETQYF